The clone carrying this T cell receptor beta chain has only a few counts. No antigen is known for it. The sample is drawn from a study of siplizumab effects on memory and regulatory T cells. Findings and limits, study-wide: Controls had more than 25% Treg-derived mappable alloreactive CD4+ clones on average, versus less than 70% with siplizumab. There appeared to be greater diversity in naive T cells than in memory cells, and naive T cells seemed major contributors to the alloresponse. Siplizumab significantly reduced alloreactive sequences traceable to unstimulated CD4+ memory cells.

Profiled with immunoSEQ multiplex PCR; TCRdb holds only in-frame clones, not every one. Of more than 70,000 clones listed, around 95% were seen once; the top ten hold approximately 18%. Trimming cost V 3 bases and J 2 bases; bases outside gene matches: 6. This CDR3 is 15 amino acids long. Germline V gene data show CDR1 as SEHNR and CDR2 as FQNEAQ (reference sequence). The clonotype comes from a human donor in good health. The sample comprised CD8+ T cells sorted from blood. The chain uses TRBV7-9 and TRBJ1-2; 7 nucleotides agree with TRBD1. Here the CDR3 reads CASSFPGQRNYGYTF. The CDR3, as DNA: TGTGCCAGCAGCTTTCCGGGACAGAGAAACTATGGCTACACCTTC.